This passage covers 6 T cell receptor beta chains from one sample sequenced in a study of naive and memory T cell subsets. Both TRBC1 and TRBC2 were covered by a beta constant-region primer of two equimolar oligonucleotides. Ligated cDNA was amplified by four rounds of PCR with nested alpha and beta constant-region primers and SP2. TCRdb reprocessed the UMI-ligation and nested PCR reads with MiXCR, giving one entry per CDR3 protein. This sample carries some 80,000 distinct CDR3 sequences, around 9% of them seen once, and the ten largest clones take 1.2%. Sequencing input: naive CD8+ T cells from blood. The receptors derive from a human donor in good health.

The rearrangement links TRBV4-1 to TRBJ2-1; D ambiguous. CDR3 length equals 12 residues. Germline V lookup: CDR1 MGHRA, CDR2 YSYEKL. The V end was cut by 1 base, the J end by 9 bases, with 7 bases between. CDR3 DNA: TGCGCCAGCAGCCAAGGTATCAGTGAGCAGTTCTTC. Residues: CASSQGISEQFF.

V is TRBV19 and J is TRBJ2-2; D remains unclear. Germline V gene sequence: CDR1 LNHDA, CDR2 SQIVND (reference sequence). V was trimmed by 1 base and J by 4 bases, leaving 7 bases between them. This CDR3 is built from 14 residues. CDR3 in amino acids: CASSIVAVTGELFF. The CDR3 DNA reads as TGTGCCAGTAGTATAGTTGCGGTCACCGGGGAGCTGTTTTTT.

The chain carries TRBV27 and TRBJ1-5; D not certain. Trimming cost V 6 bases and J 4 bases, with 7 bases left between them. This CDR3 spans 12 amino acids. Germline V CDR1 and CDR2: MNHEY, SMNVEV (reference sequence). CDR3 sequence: CASRQLNQPQHF. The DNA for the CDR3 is TGTGCCAGCAGACAGCTAAATCAGCCCCAGCATTTT.

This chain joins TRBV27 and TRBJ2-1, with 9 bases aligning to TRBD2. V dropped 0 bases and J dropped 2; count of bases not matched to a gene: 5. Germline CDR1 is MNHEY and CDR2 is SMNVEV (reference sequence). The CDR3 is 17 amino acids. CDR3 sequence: CASSLSLAGATYNEQFF. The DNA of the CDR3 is TGTGCCAGCAGTTTATCGTTAGCGGGGGCGACCTACAATGAGCAGTTCTTC.

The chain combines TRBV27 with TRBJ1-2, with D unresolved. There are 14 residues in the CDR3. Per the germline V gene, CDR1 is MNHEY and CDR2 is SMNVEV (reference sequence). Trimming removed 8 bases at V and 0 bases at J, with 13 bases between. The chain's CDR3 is CASAPGGSNYGYTF. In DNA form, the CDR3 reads TGTGCCAGCGCCCCCGGCGGCTCTAACTATGGCTACACCTTC.

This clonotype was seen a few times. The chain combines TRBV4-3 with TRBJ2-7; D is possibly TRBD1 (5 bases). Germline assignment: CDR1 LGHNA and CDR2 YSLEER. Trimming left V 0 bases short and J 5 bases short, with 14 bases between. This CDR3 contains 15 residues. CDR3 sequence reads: CASSQEHTTGHEQYF. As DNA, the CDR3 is TGCGCCAGCAGCCAAGAGCACACCACAGGCCACGAGCAGTACTTC.